This is a list of T cell receptor beta chains from one sample in a study of T cells in Graves' hyperthyroidism and ophthalmopathy. TCRdb processed the multiplex PCR reads anew with MiXCR; each CDR3 protein has one entry. In the table there are about 550,000 distinct CDR3 sequences, less than 25% of which are singletons. Sequenced sample: blood. The receptors come from a man aged 18 to 35 with Graves' hyperthyroidism. Each CDR3 is given with its conserved first and last residue. The order of the fields is J gene, clone size, D gene, V gene, CDR3 length, CDR3 DNA, CDR3 protein. A D gene is named only where the DNA matches it firmly. Part of the rows lack a size; the others show once, few, many or a class for expanded clones.

TRBJ2-5 | many | - | TRBV7-9 | 12 | TGTGCCAGCAGCTCTTTCCAAGAGACCCAGTACTTC | CASSSFQETQYF
TRBJ1-1 | - | - | TRBV28 | 13 | TGTGCCAGCAGGAAACTGGTGAACACTGATGCTTTCTTT | CASRKLVNTDAFF
TRBJ1-1 | - | - | TRBV30 | 13 | TGTGCCTGGAGTCCAGGAGGGATGTTCGAAGCTTTCTTT | CAWSPGGMFEAFF
TRBJ2-7 | - | - | TRBV11-2 | 15 | TGTGCCAGCAGCCTTTTCTCCGGGACAACCTACGAGCAGTACTTC | CASSLFSGTTYEQYF
TRBJ2-7 | - | TRBD1 | TRBV12-3/TRBV12-4 | 14 | TGTGCCAGCAGTGCCCGACAGGGAACCTACGAGCAGTACTTC | CASSARQGTYEQYF
TRBJ1-4 | - | - | TRBV15 | 15 | TGTGCCACCAGCAGCCACGGGGTTGCCGGTGAAAAACTGTTTTTT | CATSSHGVAGEKLFF
TRBJ1-1 | many | TRBD1 | TRBV11-2 | 15 | TGTGCCAGCAGCTTCCTGGGACAGAAGAACACTGAAGCTTTCTTT | CASSFLGQKNTEAFF
TRBJ2-5 | many | - | TRBV7-6 | 14 | TGTGCCAGCAGCTCGACAGTGACTCAAGAGACCCAGTACTTC | CASSSTVTQETQYF
TRBJ1-5 | few | - | TRBV19 | 15 | TGTGCCAGTAGTCGATGGCTCGATGGCAATCAGCCCCAGCATTTT | CASSRWLDGNQPQHF
TRBJ2-3 | - | TRBD1 | TRBV6-1 | 16 | TGTGCCAGCAGTCCAAGGACAGGTGGCACAGCGGATACGCAGTATTTT | CASSPRTGGTADTQYF
TRBJ1-1 | few | - | TRBV12-3/TRBV12-4 | 15 | TGTGCCAGCAGTTGGCGTAGGTGGGGAATGACTGAAGCTTTCTTT | CASSWRRWGMTEAFF
TRBJ1-2 | many | TRBD1 | TRBV6-5 | 13 | TGTGCCAGCAGTTGGGGACAGGGTGACGGCTACACCTTC | CASSWGQGDGYTF
TRBJ1-5 | many | - | TRBV30 | 15 | TGTGCCTGGAGTTATCGGGGGCTTGGCAATCAGCCCCAGCATTTT | CAWSYRGLGNQPQHF
TRBJ2-7 | - | - | TRBV29-1 | 13 | TGCAGCGGCCTGCAGGGTGAAGAAAGCGAGCAGTACTTC | CSGLQGEESEQYF
TRBJ1-2 | - | TRBD1 | TRBV6-2/TRBV6-3 | 14 | TGTGCCAGCAACCGGGACAGTAATAACTATGGCTACACCTTC | CASNRDSNNYGYTF
TRBJ2-5 | - | - | TRBV12-3/TRBV12-4 | 13 | TGTGCCAGCAGGCTACAGGGTAGCGAGACCCAGTACTTC | CASRLQGSETQYF
TRBJ2-5 | few | TRBD1 | TRBV7-9 | 15 | TGTGCCAGCAGACGAACCACAGGGGGCGGCGAGACCCAGTACTTC | CASRRTTGGGETQYF
TRBJ2-2 | - | - | TRBV29-1 | 12 | TGCAGCGTCCCTTTAGATGCCGGGGAGCTGTTTTTT | CSVPLDAGELFF
TRBJ2-5 | few | - | TRBV12-3/TRBV12-4 | 14 | TGTGCCAGCACCGCGCTCTCTCCTCAAGAGACCCAGTACTTC | CASTALSPQETQYF
TRBJ2-5 | - | - | TRBV5-4 | 14 | TGTGCCAGCAGCTTGGTGGAGACCCAAGAGACCCAGTACTTC | CASSLVETQETQYF
TRBJ1-1 | many | - | TRBV5-1 | 19 | TGCGCCAGCAGCTTTTTGGGTCGCGGGGCAGGATCAATGAACACTGAAGCTTTCTTT | CASSFLGRGAGSMNTEAFF
TRBJ2-7 | many | TRBD1 | TRBV27 | 16 | TGTGCCAGCAGTTTAAGAGAGGGGGCCCCCTCCTACGAGCAGTACTTC | CASSLREGAPSYEQYF
TRBJ1-1 | many | - | TRBV7-2 | 17 | TGTGCCAGCAGCTTAGCCCCAATGCGACCACCGAACACTGAAGCTTTCTTT | CASSLAPMRPPNTEAFF
TRBJ1-1 | many | - | TRBV18 | 15 | TGTGCCAGCTCACCCCAACGTCACCCTAACACTGAAGCTTTCTTT | CASSPQRHPNTEAFF
TRBJ1-2 | many | TRBD1 | TRBV12-5 | 12 | TGTGCTAGTGGCGGGACAGACTATGGCTACACCTTC | CASGGTDYGYTF
TRBJ1-1 | many | - | TRBV12-3/TRBV12-4 | 16 | TGTGCCAGCCGATACCTCGTCGGGCCAGGGAACACTGAAGCTTTCTTT | CASRYLVGPGNTEAFF
TRBJ1-1 | - | - | TRBV29-1 | 12 | TGCAGCGTTGACCGAGGGAACACTGAAGCTTTCTTT | CSVDRGNTEAFF
TRBJ1-2 | many | - | TRBV12-3/TRBV12-4 | 13 | TGTGCCAGCAGGGCCGAGGCGGTTTCAGGCTACACCTTC | CASRAEAVSGYTF
TRBJ2-7 | many | TRBD2 | TRBV19 | 14 | TGTGCCAGTATTTCTAGCGGGGTGTCCTACGAGCAGTACTTC | CASISSGVSYEQYF
TRBJ2-5 | - | - | TRBV7-2 | 15 | TGTGCCAGCAGCTTAGGTGGGGCCCGGGAAGAGACCCAGTACTTC | CASSLGGAREETQYF
TRBJ2-7 | few | - | TRBV2 | 14 | TGTGCCAGCAGTGAAGGGGTGTACTCCTACGAGCAGTACTTC | CASSEGVYSYEQYF
TRBJ2-5 | many | - | TRBV12-3/TRBV12-4 | 15 | TGTGCCAGCAGCCAAGGGGACCAAAGAGGAAAGACCCAGTACTTC | CASSQGDQRGKTQYF
TRBJ2-5 | few | - | TRBV5-1 | 14 | TGCGCCAGCAGCCCCTCCTTCATTTATGAGACCCAGTACTTC | CASSPSFIYETQYF
TRBJ1-1 | many | - | TRBV28 | 14 | TGTGCCAGCAGTTTAGAGACCCTGAACACTGAAGCTTTCTTT | CASSLETLNTEAFF
TRBJ1-1 | - | - | TRBV29-1 | 13 | TGCAGCACGACCCTCACAATGAACACTGAAGCTTTCTTT | CSTTLTMNTEAFF
TRBJ1-5 | - | - | TRBV20-1 | 15 | TGCAGTGCTAGAGCGGGGGAGGGGGGTAATCAGCCCCAGCATTTT | CSARAGEGGNQPQHF
TRBJ1-5 | many | - | TRBV13 | 14 | TGTGCCAGCACCATTCGGGCAGGAGGGCAGCCCCAGCATTTT | CASTIRAGGQPQHF
TRBJ2-7 | many | TRBD2 | TRBV5-1 | 15 | TGCGCCAGCAGCTTGGCCGGTCACGGGGGGGGCGAGCAGTACTTC | CASSLAGHGGGEQYF
TRBJ1-1 | - | TRBD1 | TRBV3-1 | 15 | TGTGCCAGCAGCCATATGACAGGGGGCCTCGCTGAAGCTTTCTTT | CASSHMTGGLAEAFF
TRBJ2-7 | few | - | TRBV12-3/TRBV12-4 | 15 | TGTGCCAGCAGTCGCACAGGGTTTGGGGCCTACGAGCAGTACTTC | CASSRTGFGAYEQYF
TRBJ2-7 | many | - | TRBV12-3/TRBV12-4 | 14 | TGTGCCAGCAGTTTAACGGGAAAACCTTACGAGCAGTACTTC | CASSLTGKPYEQYF
TRBJ1-1 | many | - | TRBV19 | 13 | TGTGCCAGTACCGCGGGTGGGCTCACTGAAGCTTTCTTT | CASTAGGLTEAFF
TRBJ2-7 | - | - | TRBV24-1 | 14 | TGTGCCACGGATACGGGACAATGCCTCTACGAGCAGTACTTC | CATDTGQCLYEQYF
TRBJ2-2 | - | - | TRBV11-1 | 17 | TGTGCCAGCAGCCACAACAAGCCCGGAGTGGGCACCGGGGAGCTGTTTTTT | CASSHNKPGVGTGELFF
TRBJ2-5 | many | TRBD1 | TRBV6-1 | 16 | TGTGCCAGCAGCCCGGACAGGGGGGTGTACCAAGAGACCCAGTACTTC | CASSPDRGVYQETQYF